The T cell receptor beta chain under discussion was sequenced for a study of tumor and adjacent non-tumor tissue in lung cancer. Study-level results: Compared with tumor, normal lung showed significantly lower TCR diversity. Top 100 clones took a larger repertoire share in normal lung.

RNA was extracted from bulk tissue without any cell sorting. A remark on this clonotype: Its antigen is as yet unknown. The junction and the germline gene differ at one end; a read error may be behind it.

A modified ARM-PCR protocol with three rounds of nested PCR amplified TCRbeta. TCRdb fed the multiplex PCR reads into MiXCR, producing one record per CDR3 protein. Seen here are about 110,000 distinct CDR3 sequences, around 80% observed once, and the top ten hold 30% to 45%. The TCR originated in a woman in her sixties or seventies with non-small cell lung cancer. Sequences were obtained from lung tumor tissue.

CDR3 nucleotide sequence: TGTGTCAGCAGCTTCGGGACTAGCGGGAGCCATGAGCAGTTCTTC. It encodes CVSSFGTSGSHEQFF. V is TRBV7-3 and J is TRBJ2-1; 14 bases agree with TRBD2. The CDR3 sequence is 15 residues long. The V gene's germline CDR1 is SGHTA and CDR2 FQGTGA.